This T cell receptor beta chain was sequenced during a study of T cells after yellow fever vaccination. Study-wide findings and caveats: A secondary response was less intense yet reached its peak sooner, at day 5 versus 15.

TCRdb redid the calling of the 5' RACE reads with MiXCR, one entry per CDR3 protein. This table holds roughly 310,000 distinct CDR3 sequences, 3.6% found once. Many counts were recorded for this clonotype. Its specificity is unknown. The sequence was collected from a man between 18 and 35 years old who received the YFV17D yellow fever vaccine. The specimen comprised PBMCs, sampled on the day of the yellow fever booster vaccination.

The CDR3 sequence is CSASPSQGMSNQPQHF. The CDR3 DNA sequence: TGCAGTGCTTCTCCTTCGCAGGGAATGAGCAATCAGCCCCAGCATTTT. This chain connects TRBV20-1 to TRBJ1-5; possible D gene TRBD1, 5 bases. Per the germline V gene, CDR1 is DFQATT and CDR2 is SNEGSKA (reference sequence). The CDR3 extends over 16 amino acids. Trimming took 5 bases from V and 1 from J, leaving 18 bases between them.